These 18 T cell receptor beta chains originate from one sample sequenced in a study of long-term antiretroviral therapy in people with HIV. Researchers report immunoSEQ v3.0 was run at survey level. The protocol was immunoSEQ multiplex PCR, while the TCRdb copy is restricted to in-frame clones and leaves out a portion. The sample shows tens of thousands of clones, approximately 80% of them seen only once. The sample here was unsorted PBMCs, taken 2 years after starting antiretroviral therapy. These receptors were taken from a woman aged 45-59 years with HIV.

The chain uses TRBV7-9 and TRBJ2-7; 12 nucleotides match TRBD2. The CDR3 contains 16 residues. Per germline, CDR1 SEHNR and CDR2 FQNEAQ (reference sequence). V gave up 5 bases and J gave up 7 bases; unmatched junction bases: 12. DNA of the CDR3: TGTGCCAGCAGCCGAGCCCTAGCGGGGGGGCCGGGGGAGCAGTACGTC. It codes for CASSRALAGGPGEQYV.

This clone was picked up one time. This chain connects TRBV25-1 to TRBJ2-1, with 10 positions matching TRBD2. Per germline, CDR1 MGHDK and CDR2 SYGVNS. Trimming cost V 5 bases and J 4 bases; bases outside gene matches: 11. This CDR3 spans 17 amino acids. The CDR3 sequence is CASSKRGGAGAYNEQFF. The CDR3 nucleotides read TGTGCCAGCAGTAAGCGGGGGGGGGCCGGGGCTTACAATGAGCAGTTCTTC.

The chain has TRBV10-3 and TRBJ2-7; 7 bases line up with TRBD1. Germline trimming cut 4 bases from V and 1 base from J; bases unmatched to any gene: 1. The CDR3 is 13 residues long. Germline CDR1 is ENHRY and CDR2 is SYGVKD. CDR3: CAISGDSSYEQYF. CDR3 coding DNA: TGTGCCATCAGTGGGGACAGTTCCTACGAGCAGTACTTC.

CDR3 sequence: CATGARGARKPRSYNEQFF. The CDR3, as DNA: TGTGCCACCGGAGCTCGGGGGGCCAGAAAACCCCGATCCTACAATGAGCAGTTCTTC. The V gene is TRBV5-7, the J gene TRBJ2-1, with D maybe TRBD2 (7 bases). TRBV5-7 is assigned to the ORF class and has an uncertain function. V lost 9 bases and J lost 1, with 29 bases in between. The CDR3 loop spans 19 amino acids.

The CDR3 DNA is TGTGGGGTCGGGGGGGGCCCAGAGACCCAGTACTTC. Translated, it gives CGVGGGPETQYF. The V and J genes are TRBV30 and TRBJ2-5; 8 bases agree with TRBD2. The CDR3 extends over 12 amino acids. Germline-derived CDR1 and CDR2 are GTSNPN and SVGIG (reference sequence).

The chain is built from TRBV14 and TRBJ1-3, with no clear D. Trimming pared 4 bases from V and 5 bases from J, leaving 18 bases between. CDR1 and CDR2 (germline): SGHDN, FVKESK. The CDR3 loop spans 16 amino acids. This chain's CDR3 is CASSPLGSPSRNTIYF. DNA for the CDR3: TGTGCCAGCAGCCCCCTGGGGAGCCCGTCGAGAAACACCATATATTTT. Filled out from reference TRBV14 and TRBJ1-3, the complete variable domain reads EAGVTQFPSHSVIEKGQTVTLRCDPISGHDNLYWYRRVMGKEIKFLLHFVKESKQDESGMPNNRFLAERTGGTYSTLKVQPAELEDSGVYFCASSPLGSPSRNTIYFGEGSWLTVV.

This clone was seen once. The CDR3 nucleotides are TGTGCCTGGAGTACCGGGGACGGAAACACCATATATTTT. It yields the protein CAWSTGDGNTIYF. The V and J genes are TRBV30 and TRBJ1-3; D possibly corresponds to TRBD1 (5 bases). Trimming pared 2 bases from V and 4 bases from J, leaving 9 bases between. Germline V gene lookup returns CDR1 GTSNPN and CDR2 SVGIG (reference sequence). The CDR3 consists of 13 residues.

The chain is built from TRBV5-6 and TRBJ1-5, with D uncertain. Trimming shortened V by 0 bases and J by 6 bases, and 10 bases separated the two germline ends. The CDR3 spans 14 residues. Per the germline V gene, CDR1 is SGHDT and CDR2 is YYEEEE. The DNA for the CDR3 is TGTGCCAGCAGCTTGGGCGGGGTTGGTCAGCCCCAGCATTTT. Protein sequence: CASSLGGVGQPQHF.

The rearrangement joins TRBV5-1 to TRBJ2-2; 7 bases fit TRBD1. J was trimmed by 3 bases and V by 5 bases; bases with no gene match: 7. The CDR3 sequence is 15 residues long. From germline, CDR1 is SGHRS and CDR2 YFSETQ. For the CDR3, the DNA is TGCGCCAGCAGGTCAGGGGGAACGGACACCGGGGAGCTGTTTTTT. Encoded protein: CASRSGGTDTGELFF.

The rearrangement joins TRBV1 to TRBJ2-5; the table's D call, TRBD2, was not checked against the DNA. TRBV1 is a documented pseudogene. The CDR3 is 12 amino acids. Here the CDR3 reads CTSSPNSETQYF. CDR3 bases: TGCACCAGCAGCCCTAACTCGGAGACCCAGTACTTC.

V gene TRBV28 combines with J gene TRBJ2-7, with unresolved D. The germline CDR1 and CDR2 sequences are MDHEN and SYDVKM. V was trimmed by 4 bases and J by 5 bases, leaving 9 bases between them. The length of the CDR3 is 12 residues. The CDR3 coding sequence is TGTGCCAGCAGTTCCTACTGGGACGAGCAGTACTTC. Translation gives CASSSYWDEQYF.

The chain carries TRBV13 and TRBJ1-6; weak D call: TRBD1 (5 bases). Germline V CDR1 and CDR2: PRHDT, FYEKMQ (reference sequence). The CDR3 has 14 residues. The V end lost 6 bases, the J end lost 7 bases, and 13 bases lay between the germline ends. In DNA form, the CDR3 reads TGTGCCAGCAGTGAGGGGTTTTACAATTCACCCCTCCACTTT. This codes for CASSEGFYNSPLHF.

This rearrangement joins TRBV30 to TRBJ1-4; D is ambiguous. The CDR3 extends over 14 amino acids. The germline V gene encodes CDR1 GTSNPN and CDR2 SVGIG (reference sequence). The germline V and J ends were trimmed by 0 bases and 6 bases, with 11 bases remaining between them. The CDR3 sequence: CAWSVGYGDEKLFF. The CDR3 DNA reads TGTGCCTGGAGTGTAGGTTACGGAGATGAAAAACTGTTTTTT. Full variable domain (missing parts from reference TRBV30 and TRBJ1-4): SQTIHQWPATLVQPVGSPLSLECTVEGTSNPNLYWYRQAAGRGLQLLFYSVGIGQISSEVPQNLSASRPQDRQFILSSKKLLLSDSGFYLCAWSVGYGDEKLFFGSGTQLSVL.

CDR3 DNA: TGTGCCAGCATTCGGGCACGCAATCAGCCCCAGCATTTT. As protein: CASIRARNQPQHF. The chain uses TRBV6-1 and TRBJ1-5, with D unclear. The CDR3 spans 13 residues. Germline lookup yields CDR1 MNHNS and CDR2 SASEGT. V was clipped by 7 bases and J by 2 bases, with 9 bases between them.

V usage is TRBV27 and J usage is TRBJ2-3; 9 nucleotides agree with TRBD2. The CDR3 consists of 15 residues. J lost 2 bases, V lost 8 bases, and 8 bases had no gene match. Germline V gives CDR1 MNHEY, CDR2 SMNVEV (reference sequence). CDR3 nucleotide sequence: TGTGCCAGCTCCCCCCGGGGACTAGCCACAGATACGCAGTATTTT. Amino acid sequence: CASSPRGLATDTQYF.

V and J are TRBV5-1 and TRBJ2-3, with D unresolved. The length of the CDR3 is 17 residues. Germline CDR1 and CDR2: SGHRS and YFSETQ. Trimming shortened V by 0 bases and J by 4 bases, and 18 bases separated the two germline ends. CDR3 nucleotide sequence: TGCGCCAGCAGCTTGGGGTACGCCTCCGGTGCGGCAGATACGCAGTATTTT. This translates into CASSLGYASGAADTQYF. Complete variable domain (other parts from reference TRBV5-1 and TRBJ2-3): KAGVTQTPRYLIKTRGQQVTLSCSPISGHRSVSWYQQTPGQGLQFLFEYFSETQRNKGNFPGRFSGRQFSNSRSEMNVSTLELGDSALYLCASSLGYASGAADTQYFGPGTRLTVL.

The chain employs TRBV6-5 and TRBJ2-1; 8 bases agree with TRBD1. The germline V gene encodes CDR1 MNHEY and CDR2 SVGAGI. V lost 5 bases to trimming and J lost 6 bases; unmatched junction nucleotides: 9. The CDR3 is 15 residues long. CDR3: CASSPEGQGSNEQFF. The CDR3 bases are TGTGCCAGCAGTCCTGAAGGACAGGGAAGCAATGAGCAGTTCTTC.

By share of the sample, this clone is medium-sized. V gene TRBV30 combines with J gene TRBJ2-7; D remains unclear. The CDR3 sequence is 13 residues long. CDR1 is GTSNPN, CDR2 SVGIG, per germline (reference sequence). V was cut by 2 bases and J by 5 bases, with 13 bases left in between. CDR3 DNA sequence: TGTGCCTGGAGTACCAAGGCCTACCACGAGCAGTACGTC. This encodes CAWSTKAYHEQYV.